Ten or more counts support the clone carrying this TCR beta chain. Its antigen is as yet unknown. Unique molecular identifiers were attached to individual cDNA molecules during library preparation. MiXCR, run by TCRdb on the RACE reads, gives a single entry per CDR3 protein. The sample lists about 61,000 distinct CDR3 sequences, about 6.7% occurring once. Time point here: pre-sensitization, week 0. Treatment described: therapeutic diphenylcyclopropenone sensitization with weekly scalp DPC. The data originate from a study of human T cells and chemical hapten exposure. Study-level information: Enrolled patients were predominantly female and had alopecia areata, totalis or universalis.

Study-level findings and limits: Those TCRs sitting above 1 in 1000 frequency stayed the same with DPC sensitization. Expanded TCR counts at PT1 were positively correlated with the patch test score.

The germline V and J ends were trimmed by 4 bases and 5 bases, with 12 bases remaining between them. Germline V gives CDR1 MNHEY, CDR2 SVGEGT. The length of the CDR3 is 14 residues. This chain connects TRBV6-2 or TRBV6-3 to TRBJ2-1; D gene unclear. This sequence was found in a woman aged 30 to 39 with alopecia areata. Some clones in this sample may be carry-over from other donors' samples. The specimen comprised whole blood, sampled in connection with sensitization to the hapten diphenylcyclopropenone (DPC). The CDR3 is CASSSRSFNNEQFF. In DNA, the CDR3 is TGTGCCAGCAGTTCGAGGAGCTTTAACAATGAGCAGTTCTTC.